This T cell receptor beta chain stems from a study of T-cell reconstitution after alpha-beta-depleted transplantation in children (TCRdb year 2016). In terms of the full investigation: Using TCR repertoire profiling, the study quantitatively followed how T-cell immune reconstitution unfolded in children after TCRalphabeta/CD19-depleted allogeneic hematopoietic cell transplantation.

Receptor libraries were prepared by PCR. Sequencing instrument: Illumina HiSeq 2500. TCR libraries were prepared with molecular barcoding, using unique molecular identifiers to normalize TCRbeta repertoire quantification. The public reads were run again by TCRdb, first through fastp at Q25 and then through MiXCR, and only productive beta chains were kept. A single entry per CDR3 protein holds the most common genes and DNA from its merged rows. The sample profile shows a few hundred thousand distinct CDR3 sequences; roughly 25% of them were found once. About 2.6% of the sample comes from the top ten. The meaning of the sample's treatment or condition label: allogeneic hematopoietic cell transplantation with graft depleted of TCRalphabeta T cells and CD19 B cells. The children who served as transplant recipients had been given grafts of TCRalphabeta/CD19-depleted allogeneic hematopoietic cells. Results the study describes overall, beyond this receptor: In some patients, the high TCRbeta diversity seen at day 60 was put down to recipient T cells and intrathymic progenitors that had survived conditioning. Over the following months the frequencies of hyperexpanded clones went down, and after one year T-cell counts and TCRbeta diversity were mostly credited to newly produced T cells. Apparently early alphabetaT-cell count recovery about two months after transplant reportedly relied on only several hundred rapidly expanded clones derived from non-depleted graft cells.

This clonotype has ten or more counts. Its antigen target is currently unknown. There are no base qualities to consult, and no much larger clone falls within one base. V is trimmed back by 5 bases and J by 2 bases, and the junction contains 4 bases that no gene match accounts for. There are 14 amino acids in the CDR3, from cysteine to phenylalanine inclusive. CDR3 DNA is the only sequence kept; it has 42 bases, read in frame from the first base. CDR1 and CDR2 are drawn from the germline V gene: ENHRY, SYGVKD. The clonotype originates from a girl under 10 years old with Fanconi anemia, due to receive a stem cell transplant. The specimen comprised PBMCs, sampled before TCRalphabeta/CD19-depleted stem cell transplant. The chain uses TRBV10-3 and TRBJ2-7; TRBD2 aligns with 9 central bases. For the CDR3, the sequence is CAISLSGGAYEQYF. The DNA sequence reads TGTGCCATCAGTCTTAGCGGGGGCGCCTACGAGCAGTACTTC.